These T cell receptor beta chains were read from a single sample in a study of blood T cell repertoires in COVID-19. Sequenced by immunoSEQ multiplex PCR; TCRdb stores in-frame clones only, minus some. The data hold under 200,000 clones, with about 88% observed a single time. The sequenced sample was peripheral blood. The receptors stem from a man younger than 30 with acute or convalescent COVID-19. The CDR3 runs from the conserved cysteine through the conserved F or W. A D gene is named only where the DNA matches it firmly. A row's size may be missing; if present it is once, few, many or a size class.

V gene	J gene	D gene	clone size	CDR3 protein	CDR3 DNA
TRBV6-6	TRBJ2-7	TRBD1	.	CASSAPGTGGSEQYF	TGTGCCAGCAGTGCCCCCGGGACAGGGGGGTCCGAGCAGTACTTC
TRBV29-1	TRBJ1-2	.	.	CSVEGRSGYGYTF	TGCAGCGTTGAAGGCCGGTCAGGATATGGCTACACCTTC
TRBV27	TRBJ1-2	TRBD1	.	CASSSQGAHGYTF	TGTGCCAGCAGTTCACAGGGGGCGCATGGCTACACCTTC
TRBV1	TRBJ1-6	.	.	CTSSQKYGARSSYNSPLHF	TGCACCAGCAGCCAAAAATATGGGGCCCGCTCCTCCTATAATTCACCCCTCCACTTT
TRBV28	TRBJ1-2	.	.	CASSFSLYGYTF	TGTGCCAGCAGTTTTTCTCTCTATGGCTACACCTTC
TRBV28	TRBJ1-2	.	.	CASRIQTVAGYTF	TGTGCCAGCAGAATCCAGACAGTCGCGGGCTACACCTTC
TRBV2	TRBJ2-7	.	.	CASSVPTGSSYEQYF	TGTGCCAGCAGTGTCCCTACCGGTAGCTCCTACGAGCAGTACTTC
TRBV6-4	TRBJ2-2	.	.	CASSGQGGGELFF	TGTGCCAGCAGTGGACAGGGAGGCGGGGAGCTGTTTTTT
TRBV28	TRBJ2-4	TRBD1	.	CASSTRTGGNIQYF	TGTGCCAGCAGTACCCGGACAGGGGGAAACATTCAGTACTTC
TRBV4-1	TRBJ1-5	TRBD1	.	CASSPGQGGYSNQPQHF	TGCGCCAGCAGCCCCGGACAGGGGGGATATAGCAATCAGCCCCAGCATTTT
TRBV4-1	TRBJ1-2	TRBD1	few	CASSLQDRDYGYTF	TGCGCCAGCAGCTTACAGGACAGGGATTATGGCTACACCTTC
TRBV2	TRBJ2-1	.	.	CASRSQGAYNEQFF	TGTGCCAGCAGGTCACAGGGAGCCTACAATGAGCAGTTCTTC
TRBV28	TRBJ1-6	.	.	CASSTRRPLHF	TGTGCCAGCAGCACCAGGAGGCCCCTCCACTTT
TRBV5-1	TRBJ1-2	.	once	CASSLAPAVVSNYGYTF	TGCGCCAGCAGCTTGGCCCCCGCAGTTGTGTCTAACTATGGCTACACCTTC
TRBV11-1	TRBJ1-1	TRBD1	.	CASSLQGARTEAFF	TGTGCCAGCAGCTTACAGGGGGCGAGGACTGAAGCTTTCTTT
TRBV12-3/TRBV12-4	TRBJ1-2	.	.	CASSFWGDGYTF	TGTGCCAGCAGTTTTTGGGGGGATGGCTACACCTTC
TRBV21-1	TRBJ2-2	.	.	CASSAGQVGELFF	TGTGCCAGCAGCGCGGGACAGGTCGGGGAGCTGTTTTTT
TRBV10-3	TRBJ2-1	TRBD2	.	CAISESSSGGGEQFF	TGTGCCATCAGTGAGTCGAGTAGCGGGGGCGGTGAGCAGTTCTTC
TRBV11-2	TRBJ2-1	TRBD2	few	CASSGESGGVDNEQFF	TGTGCCAGCAGCGGGGAGAGCGGGGGTGTGGACAATGAGCAGTTCTTC
TRBV5-1	TRBJ1-5	.	.	CASSLGGSNQPQHF	TGCGCCAGCAGCTTGGGGGGCAGCAATCAGCCCCAGCATTTT